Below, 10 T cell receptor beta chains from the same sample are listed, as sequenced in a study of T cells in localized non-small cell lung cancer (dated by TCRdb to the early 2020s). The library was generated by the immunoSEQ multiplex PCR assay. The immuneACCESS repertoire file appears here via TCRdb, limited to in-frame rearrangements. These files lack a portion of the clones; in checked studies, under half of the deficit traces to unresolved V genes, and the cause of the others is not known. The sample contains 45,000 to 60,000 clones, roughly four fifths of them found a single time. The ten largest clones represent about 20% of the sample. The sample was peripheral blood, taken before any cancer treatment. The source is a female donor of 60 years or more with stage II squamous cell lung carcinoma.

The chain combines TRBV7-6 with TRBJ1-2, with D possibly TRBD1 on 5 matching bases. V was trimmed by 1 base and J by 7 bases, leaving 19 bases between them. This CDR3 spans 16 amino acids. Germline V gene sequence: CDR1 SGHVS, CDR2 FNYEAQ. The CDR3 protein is CASSLGPTGQGAGYTF. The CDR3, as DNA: TGTGCCAGCAGCTTAGGTCCCACTGGTCAGGGTGCTGGCTACACCTTC.

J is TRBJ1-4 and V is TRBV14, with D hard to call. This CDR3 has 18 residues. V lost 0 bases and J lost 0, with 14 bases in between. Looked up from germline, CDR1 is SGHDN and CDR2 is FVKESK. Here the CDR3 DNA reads TGTGCCAGCAGCCAAGATGCAGTTGCCGGTGCAACTAATGAAAAACTGTTTTTT. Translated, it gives CASSQDAVAGATNEKLFF.

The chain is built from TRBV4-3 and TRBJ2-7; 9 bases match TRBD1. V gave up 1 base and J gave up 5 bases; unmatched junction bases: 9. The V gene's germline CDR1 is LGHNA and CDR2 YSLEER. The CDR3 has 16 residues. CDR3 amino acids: CASSQGPGQGMDEQYF. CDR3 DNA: TGCGCCAGCAGCCAAGGGCCGGGACAGGGCATGGACGAGCAGTACTTC.

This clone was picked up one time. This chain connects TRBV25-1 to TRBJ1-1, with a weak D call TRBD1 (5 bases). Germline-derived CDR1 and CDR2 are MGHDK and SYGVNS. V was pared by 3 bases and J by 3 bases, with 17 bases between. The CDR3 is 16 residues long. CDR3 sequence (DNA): TGTGCCAGCAGTGACATTGGGGCCGGAGGGGACACTGAAGCTTTCTTT. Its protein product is CASSDIGAGGDTEAFF.

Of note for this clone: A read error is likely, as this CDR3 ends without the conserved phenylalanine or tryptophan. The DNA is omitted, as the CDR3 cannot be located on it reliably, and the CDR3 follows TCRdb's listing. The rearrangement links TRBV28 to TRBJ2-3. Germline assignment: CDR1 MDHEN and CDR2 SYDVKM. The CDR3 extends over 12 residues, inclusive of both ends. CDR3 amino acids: CASSKQGGFLKL.

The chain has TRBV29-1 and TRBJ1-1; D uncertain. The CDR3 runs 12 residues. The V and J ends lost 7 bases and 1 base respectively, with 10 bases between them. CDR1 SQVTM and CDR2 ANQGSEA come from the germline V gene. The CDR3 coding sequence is TGCAGCGGGAGGGAGACGAACACTGAAGCTTTCTTT. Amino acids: CSGRETNTEAFF.

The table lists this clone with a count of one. The DNA of the CDR3 is TGTGCCATCAGTGGGGAGGGGTCTGCAACCCAGTACTTC. Translated: CAISGEGSATQYF. The gene calls are TRBV10-3 and TRBJ2-5; 7 nucleotides match TRBD2. Germline CDR1 is ENHRY and CDR2 is SYGVKD. J was trimmed by 8 bases and V by 4 bases; bases with no gene match: 7. This CDR3 spans 13 amino acids.

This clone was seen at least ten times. The CDR3 reads CASSYSGGTYEQYF. CDR3 nucleotides: TGTGCCAGCAGTTACTCGGGAGGTACTTACGAGCAGTACTTC. This chain connects TRBV6-5 to TRBJ2-7, with D maybe TRBD2 (6 bases). With 0 bases removed from V and 4 bases from J, the gap between germline ends came to 10 bases. CDR3 size: 14 residues. CDR1 is MNHEY, CDR2 SVGAGI, per germline.

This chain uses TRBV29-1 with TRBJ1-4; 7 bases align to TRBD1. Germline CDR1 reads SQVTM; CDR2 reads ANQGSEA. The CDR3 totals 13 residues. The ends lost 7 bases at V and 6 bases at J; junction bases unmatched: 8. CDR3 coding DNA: TGCAGCGCCTCACAGGGGCCTTATGAAAAACTGTTTTTT. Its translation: CSASQGPYEKLFF.

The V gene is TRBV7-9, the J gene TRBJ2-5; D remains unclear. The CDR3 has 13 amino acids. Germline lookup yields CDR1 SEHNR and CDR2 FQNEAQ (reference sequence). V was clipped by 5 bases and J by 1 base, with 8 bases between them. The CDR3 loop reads CASSASPQETQYF. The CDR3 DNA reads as TGTGCCAGCAGCGCCTCCCCCCAAGAGACCCAGTACTTC.